The next 23 T cell receptor beta chains were all read from a single sample in a study of T-cell memory formation after mild COVID-19. A single record per CDR3 protein comes from TCRdb applying MiXCR to the 5' RACE reads. The sample shows under 700,000 distinct CDR3 sequences, about 20% of them seen only once. Sample: PBMCs or a T cell subset sorted from them (not recorded which). The receptors originated from an adult woman who had mild COVID-19 (a few samples of this study predate the infection). Cell type and time point are not known.

The rearrangement links TRBV6-5 to TRBJ1-2; 7 bases match TRBD1. CDR1 and CDR2 (germline): MNHEY, SVGAGI. The length of the CDR3 is 14 residues. V was pared by 7 bases and J by 1 base, with 6 bases of the junction left unmatched. CDR3 DNA sequence: TGTGCCAGCACCCCCGGGACAGTTAACTATGGCTACACCTTC. Its translation is CASTPGTVNYGYTF.

This clonotype was detected a few times. This chain connects TRBV5-1 to TRBJ2-5; no definite D call. V lost 1 base to trimming and J lost 0 bases, with 7 bases between them. Germline CDR1 reads SGHRS; CDR2 reads YFSETQ. This CDR3 is built from 14 residues. The CDR3 DNA is TGCGCCAGCAGCTTGAGGTGGTACCAAGAGACCCAGTACTTC. This translates into CASSLRWYQETQYF.

This clonotype appeared a few times. This chain links TRBV2 with TRBJ1-4, with D possibly TRBD1 on 5 matching bases. V dropped 4 bases and J dropped 6 bases, with 9 bases sitting between them. The CDR3 is 13 amino acids. CDR1 and CDR2 from the germline V gene are SNHLY and FYNNEI. The CDR3 DNA reads TGTGCCAGCAGTGGTCGGGGGGATGAAAAACTGTTTTTT. Translating gives CASSGRGDEKLFF.

This clonotype was counted a few times. The chain links TRBV7-9 to TRBJ2-7; D possibly corresponds to TRBD2 (7 bases). Germline values: CDR1 SEHNR, CDR2 FQNEAQ (reference sequence). V was shortened by 6 bases and J by 2 bases, with 17 bases between the two germline ends. The CDR3 runs to 15 residues. CDR3 nucleotides: TGTGCCAGCAGTCCCCTCGGGGGGCGACCCTACGAGCAGTACTTC. Its protein product is CASSPLGGRPYEQYF.

Only a few counts were recorded for this clonotype. The chain employs TRBV6-6 and TRBJ2-7; tentative D call: TRBD2 (5 bases). The germline V gene encodes CDR1 MNHNY and CDR2 SVGAGI (reference sequence). This CDR3 spans 13 amino acids. The V end lost 2 bases, the J end lost 2 bases, and 7 bases lay between the germline ends. This CDR3 is CASSYTGAYEQYF. The CDR3 DNA follows: TGTGCCAGCAGTTACACCGGGGCCTACGAGCAGTACTTC.

V is TRBV20-1 and J is TRBJ1-2, with D maybe TRBD1 (5 bases). The germline gives CDR1 DFQATT, CDR2 SNEGSKA (reference sequence). V dropped 6 bases and J dropped 2 bases, with 16 bases sitting between them. The CDR3 sequence is 14 residues long. CDR3 amino acids: CSARVPWTNYGYTF. The DNA for the CDR3 is TGCAGTGCCAGGGTCCCGTGGACCAACTATGGCTACACCTTC.

The chain is built from TRBV7-3 and TRBJ2-5; TRBD1 might be the D (6 bases). CDR1 and CDR2 (germline): SGHTA, FQGTGA. The CDR3 totals 16 residues. The V and J ends lost 2 bases and 2 bases respectively, with 15 bases between them. The CDR3 region has the DNA TGTGCCAGCAGCTTAGGGTACAGGGCGACTCAAGAGACCCAGTACTTC. Protein: CASSLGYRATQETQYF.

This clonotype was observed a few times. V usage is TRBV6-5 and J usage is TRBJ2-7; D is possibly TRBD1 (6 bases). Germline V gene lookup returns CDR1 MNHEY and CDR2 SVGAGI. The V and J ends lost 3 bases and 2 bases respectively, with 11 bases between them. The CDR3 contains 14 residues. The CDR3 loop reads CASSYGRGTYEQYF. CDR3 DNA: TGTGCCAGCAGTTATGGCAGGGGCACCTACGAGCAGTACTTC.

In its sample, this clonotype was seen a few times. This chain links TRBV19 with TRBJ1-1; D is perhaps TRBD1 (6 bases). Looked up from germline, CDR1 is LNHDA and CDR2 is SQIVND (reference sequence). This CDR3 spans 16 amino acids. Trimming left V 8 bases short and J 0 bases short, with 19 bases between. CDR3 residues: CASRLNGGQMNTEAFF. In nucleotides, the CDR3 is TGTGCCAGTCGCTTAAATGGCGGACAGATGAACACTGAAGCTTTCTTT. The full variable domain, with the rest looked up from reference TRBV19 and TRBJ1-1, is DGGITQSPKYLFRKEGQNVTLSCEQNLNHDAMYWYRQDPGQGLRLIYYSQIVNDFQKGDIAEGYSVSREKKESFPLTVTSAQKNPTAFYLCASRLNGGQMNTEAFFGQGTRLTVV.

This clonotype came up a few times. This chain uses TRBV9 with TRBJ2-1; D not resolved. The CDR3 spans 17 residues. V shed 3 bases and J shed 1 base, with 17 bases lying between them. From germline, CDR1 is SGDLS and CDR2 YYNGEE. The CDR3 sequence is CASSAPVGLLSYNEQFF. Written as DNA, the CDR3 is TGTGCCAGCAGCGCCCCGGTCGGCCTACTATCCTACAATGAGCAGTTCTTC.

The chain joins TRBV12-3 or TRBV12-4 to TRBJ2-1, with 7 bases aligning to TRBD1. The CDR3 extends over 15 amino acids. Trimming removed 6 bases from V and 3 bases from J; junction bases left unmatched: 8. CDR3 sequence (DNA): TGTGCCAGCAGAAACAGGGGAGTGAACTACAATGAGCAGTTCTTC. As protein: CASRNRGVNYNEQFF.

The chain employs TRBV4-1 and TRBJ1-2; TRBD1 agrees at 7 bases. V gave up 2 bases and J gave up 8 bases; unmatched junction bases: 11. CDR1 is MGHRA and CDR2 is YSYEKL in the germline V gene. The CDR3 runs 15 residues. CDR3: CASSQTPGQPYGYTF. The CDR3 DNA is TGCGCCAGCAGCCAAACCCCGGGACAGCCTTACGGCTACACCTTC.

The gene calls are TRBV9 and TRBJ2-4; D is ambiguous. Germline CDR1 reads SGDLS; CDR2 reads YYNGEE. The CDR3 has 14 amino acids. Trimming shortened V by 5 bases and J by 1 base, and 10 bases separated the two germline ends. The CDR3: CASSIDWAKNIQYF. In DNA, the CDR3 is TGTGCCAGCAGTATAGACTGGGCCAAAAACATTCAGTACTTC.

The genes are TRBV16 and TRBJ2-7; 10 bases align to TRBD2. CDR1 is KGHSY and CDR2 is FQNENV in the germline V gene. J was trimmed by 3 bases and V by 2 bases; bases with no gene match: 10. This CDR3 is 17 amino acids long. The CDR3 DNA sequence: TGTGCCAGCAGCCAAAGGTCCAGCGGGAGGGCCAACTACGAGCAGTACTTC. Its protein product is CASSQRSSGRANYEQYF. Supplemented by reference TRBV16 and TRBJ2-7, the full variable domain reads GEEVAQTPKHLVRGEGQKAKLYCAPIKGHSYVFWYQQVLKNEFKFLISFQNENVFDETGMPKERFSAKCLPNSPCSLEIQATKLEDSAVYFCASSQRSSGRANYEQYFGPGTRLTVT.

The chain has TRBV5-1 and TRBJ1-1, with 8 positions matching TRBD1. The CDR3 runs 15 residues. The germline V gene has CDR1 SGHRS and CDR2 YFSETQ. V trimming: 3 bases; J trimming: 1 base; junction bases outside the gene matches: 5. As DNA, the CDR3 is TGCGCCAGCAGCTCCTCCGGGACAGGGAACACTGAAGCTTTCTTT. Translation: CASSSSGTGNTEAFF. Supplemented by reference TRBV5-1 and TRBJ1-1, the full variable domain reads KAGVTQTPRYLIKTRGQQVTLSCSPISGHRSVSWYQQTPGQGLQFLFEYFSETQRNKGNFPGRFSGRQFSNSRSEMNVSTLELGDSALYLCASSSSGTGNTEAFFGQGTRLTVV.

This clonotype was seen a few times. The genes are TRBV5-6 and TRBJ2-7; 8 bases map to TRBD1. This CDR3 is 17 amino acids long. V shed 1 base, J shed 2 bases, and the junction held 11 bases outside the gene matches. Germline V gene lookup returns CDR1 SGHDT and CDR2 YYEEEE. The CDR3 DNA follows: TGTGCCAGCAGCTTGTTATCGCCAGGGGGCGCCCCCTACGAGCAGTACTTC. This gives the protein CASSLLSPGGAPYEQYF.

This chain uses TRBV2 with TRBJ2-1; D ambiguous. The length of the CDR3 is 14 residues. Trimming shortened V by 7 bases and J by 4 bases, and 14 bases separated the two germline ends. Germline CDR1 reads SNHLY; CDR2 reads FYNNEI. The CDR3 spells CASIVGVSYNEQFF. CDR3 DNA sequence: TGTGCCAGCATTGTAGGAGTTTCATACAATGAGCAGTTCTTC.

This clonotype was picked up a small number of times. V gene TRBV24-1 combines with J gene TRBJ2-1, with TRBD1 matching 8 bases. The CDR3 spans 15 residues. Looked up from germline, CDR1 is KGHDR and CDR2 is SFDVKD. J was trimmed by 9 bases and V by 3 bases; bases with no gene match: 9. CDR3 residues: CATSDHGQGGTEQFF. CDR3 bases: TGTGCCACCAGTGATCACGGACAGGGCGGGACTGAGCAGTTCTTC.

The chain couples TRBV30 to TRBJ1-5; D uncertain. V was shortened by 1 base and J by 6 bases, with 10 bases between the two germline ends. Germline CDR1 GTSNPN, CDR2 SVGIG (reference sequence). CDR3 length: 13 residues. The CDR3 DNA sequence: TGTGCCTGGAGTGGACATTCCGTTCAGCCCCAGCATTTT. It specifies CAWSGHSVQPQHF.

This clonotype was picked up a small number of times. This sequence joins TRBV12-3 or TRBV12-4 and TRBJ2-7, with 11 bases fitting TRBD1. Trimming took 5 bases from V and 4 from J; bases not matched to a gene: 7. The CDR3 sequence is 15 residues long. Here the CDR3 reads CASSVGQGEGYEQYF. In DNA form, the CDR3 reads TGTGCCAGCAGTGTGGGACAGGGGGAAGGTTACGAGCAGTACTTC.

J is TRBJ2-2 and V is TRBV7-9, with TRBD1 matching over 7 bases. This CDR3 spans 16 amino acids. Losses at the gene ends were 5 bases for V and 1 base for J; bases not matched to a gene: 7. Germline CDR1 and CDR2: SEHNR and FQNEAQ (reference sequence). CDR3 nucleotides: TGTGCCAGCAGCCGATCCGGGACAGTGAACACCGGGGAGCTGTTTTTT. Amino acids: CASSRSGTVNTGELFF.

V and J are TRBV4-1 and TRBJ2-5, with unresolved D. Germline V lookup: CDR1 MGHRA, CDR2 YSYEKL. Between the trimmed V and J ends, which lost 5 bases and 4 bases, there was a span of 17 bases. The CDR3 consists of 15 residues. CDR3 DNA: TGCGCCAGCAGCAAGCGAACGCGACCTGGAGAGACCCAGTACTTC. It translates to CASSKRTRPGETQYF.

This clonotype showed up just once. The CDR3 DNA reads TGCGCCAGCAGCCAAAACGGGGTACCGTTCTTC. It codes for CASSQNGVPFF. The genes are TRBV4-1 and TRBJ2-1, with D perhaps matching TRBD2 (5 bases). The CDR3 totals 11 residues. V lost 2 bases, J lost 15 bases, and 11 bases lay in between. Germline values: CDR1 MGHRA, CDR2 YSYEKL.